The present TCR beta chain was sequenced within a study of Graves' ophthalmopathy and Graves' hyperthyroidism. An approximately 9.8 ml volume of fresh peripheral blood provided the PBMCs. Notes on this clonotype: Antigen specificity is unknown.

Broader study findings: The 13-signature model separated ophthalmopathy from stable hyperthyroidism at 85% to 90% sensitivity and about 81% specificity. The blood repertoire also included most expanded thyroid clonotypes above 0.001 frequency.

The germline gives CDR1 SGHDT, CDR2 YYEEEE. With 4 bases removed from V and 1 base from J, the gap between germline ends came to 12 bases. This CDR3 comprises 15 residues. Researchers took RNA transcripts and amplified TCR beta CDR3 regions from them. The library came from an HTBI-primed first-round RT-PCR and a second-round multiplex PCR. MiXCR, applied by TCRdb to the multiplex PCR reads, yields one record per CDR3 protein. The sample yields about 220,000 distinct CDR3 sequences, about a fifth seen once. The chain employs TRBV5-6 and TRBJ2-1; a weak D match, TRBD2 (6 bases). This receptor was obtained from a woman aged 45-59 years with Graves' ophthalmopathy. The specimen was peripheral blood. CDR3 in DNA: TGTGCCAGCAGCACCAGACTAGTGTCCTACAATGAGCAGTTCTTC. Protein: CASSTRLVSYNEQFF.